This T cell receptor beta chain was profiled in a study of beta chain features in type 1 diabetes listed by TCRdb under 2018. As for the study more broadly: Patients and healthy donors did not differ in mean age, gender distribution, total cell number or subset yield. Across all samples, some 99 million sorted cells were examined, and cell number per subset correlated strongly with RNA yield. In the study, TCRB repertoires of sorted circulating CD4+ T cell subsets from recently diagnosed type 1 diabetes patients were compared with those of matched healthy donors. Whereas all 30 or so donors provided naive and central memory subsets, regulatory and stem cell-like memory subsets were isolated from just 8 patients and roughly eight healthy donors.

Paper-wide results and their limitations: Shorter templates might have been favored by PCR, but patient and control samples were amplified and corrected together, so both groups would have been affected equally by any skew. Because the HLA sub-analyses included only small numbers of individuals, any influence of HLA type on TCRB rearrangement was left unresolved. Because cDNA rather than genomic DNA was sequenced, highly expressing activated cells could have been over-represented, although no difference in activation and CD3 levels was found between groups. Type 1 diabetes patients showed a moderate but significant shortening of TCRB CDR3 length in all four CD4+ subsets. At VDJ recombination sites, patients with type 1 diabetes made fewer insertions and deleted more nucleotides, a pattern implying thymic rearrangement abnormalities. The naive, central memory and regulatory TCRB repertoires appeared to resemble one another more closely among patients than among healthy donors.

For CDR1 and CDR2, the germline V gene lists SQVTM and ANQGSEA. Relative to germline, V is missing 6 bases and J is missing 2 bases, with 4 bases of the junction outside any gene match. The CDR3 sequence holds 14 residues, the cysteine and phenylalanine included. Only the CDR3 DNA is retained, 42 bases long and in frame from the first base. All of the isolated RNA was reverse transcribed with the High Capacity cDNA Reverse Transcription Kit, so expressed TCRB transcripts were sequenced. Naive, central memory and regulatory T cell samples underwent deep immunoSEQ sequencing, averaging around 4 million total reads per sample. After sorted cells were lysed in RLT buffer, RNA was extracted with DNase-treated RNeasy Micro or Mini kits, with the choice depending on cell number. Each cell subset was processed separately to prevent cross-contamination, with patient and healthy donor samples processed together. TCRB sequences were amplified from cDNA with the immunoSEQ multiplex PCR, producing 87-bp fragments spanning the CDR3 region. Sequencing of the amplicons was performed on the Illumina HiSeq platform. The paper's processing steps were these. Synthetic template baselines were used to correct PCR bias computationally, reads within Hamming distance 2 were collapsed, and singletons that could not be merged were discarded. Reads were aligned to IMGT to assign V, D and J genes, CDR3 length, and insertions or deletions at six rearrangement sites. Within each subset, clonotype counts were normalized to sorted cell number, after which true diversity and Gini coefficients were computed with the tcR R package. The overlap coefficient, calculated on TCRB nucleotide sequences, was used to measure repertoire sharing. TCRdb holds this immuneACCESS table with in-frame rearrangements only. Some clones are missing; in checked studies, unresolved V genes explain under half, and the rest has no known cause. That table gives V, J and clone size, and the DNA gave D and trimming. For this sample the table gives around 250,000 clones, of which around 26% were detected only once. Under 4.5% of the sample is held by the ten biggest clonotypes.

A word on this clone: Its cognate antigen has yet to be identified. No much larger clone exists at a distance of one base, and base qualities are not known.

Each donor gave one peripheral blood draw, around 100 mL on average, collected into heparinised tubes. A BD FACSAria II and a panel including CD45RO, CCR7, CD25, CD127, CD95 and CD27 were used to sort naive, central memory, regulatory and stem cell-like memory CD4+ T cells. Every sorted population had a purity above 95%. PBMCs were separated immediately by Lymphoprep density gradient centrifugation and were stained directly, without being cultured. So that batch effects would be minimized, each experiment stained and sorted samples in pairs, pairing one healthy donor with one patient. Sequenced: central memory CD4+ T cells from blood. The source is a man in his thirties or forties in good health. Here the chain combines TRBV29-1 and TRBJ2-5, with 12 bases matching TRBD2. The nucleotides are TGCAGCGTGGCAGGACTAGCGGGGCAAGAGACCCAGTACTTC. The encoded protein is CSVAGLAGQETQYF.